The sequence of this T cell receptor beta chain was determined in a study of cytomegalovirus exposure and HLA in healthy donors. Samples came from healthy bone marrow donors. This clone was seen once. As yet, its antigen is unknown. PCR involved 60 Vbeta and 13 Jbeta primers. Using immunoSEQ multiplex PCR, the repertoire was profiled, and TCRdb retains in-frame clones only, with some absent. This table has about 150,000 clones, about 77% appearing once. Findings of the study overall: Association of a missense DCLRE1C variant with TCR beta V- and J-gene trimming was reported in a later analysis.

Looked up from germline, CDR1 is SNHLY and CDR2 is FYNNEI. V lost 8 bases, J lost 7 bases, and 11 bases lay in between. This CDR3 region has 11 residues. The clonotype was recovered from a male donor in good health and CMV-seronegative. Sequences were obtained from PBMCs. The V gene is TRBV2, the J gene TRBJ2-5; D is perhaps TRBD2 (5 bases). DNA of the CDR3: TGTGCCAGCTTAACGGGGAGGACCCAGTACTTC. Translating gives CASLTGRTQYF.